The 19 T cell receptor beta chains below all came from one sample that was sequenced in a study of blood T cell repertoires in COVID-19. Profiling relied on immunoSEQ multiplex PCR, and the TCRdb table lists in-frame clones only, not all of them. The repertoire holds approximately 210,000 clones, approximately 90% seen once, with 0.95% to 1.5% in the top ten. Sequenced: peripheral blood. These receptor sequences come from a man aged 30 to 39 with acute or convalescent COVID-19.

This clone has just a few counts. V and J are TRBV18 and TRBJ1-1, with a weak D call TRBD1 (6 bases). This CDR3 comprises 15 residues. Germline V gives CDR1 KGHSH, CDR2 LQKENI. Trimming cost V 2 bases and J 3 bases, with 13 bases left between them. In nucleotides, the CDR3 is TGTGCCAGCTCACCAAGGCAGGGGAGGGACACTGAAGCTTTCTTT. Translating it yields CASSPRQGRDTEAFF.

The CDR3 sequence is CASKFGTSGQGTGNTIYF. The CDR3 nucleotides are TGTGCCAGCAAATTTGGTACATCGGGACAGGGGACGGGAAACACCATATATTTT. The chain employs TRBV28 and TRBJ1-3; 10 nucleotides line up with TRBD1. CDR3 length: 18 amino acids. Germline CDR1 reads MDHEN; CDR2 reads SYDVKM. V lost 7 bases to trimming and J lost 4 bases; unmatched junction nucleotides: 16.

V gene TRBV5-1 combines with J gene TRBJ2-7; TRBD1 might be the D (6 bases). The CDR3 spans 15 residues. Trimming took off 2 bases at V and 2 bases at J, with 14 bases between the two ends. Germline values: CDR1 SGHRS, CDR2 YFSETQ. The CDR3 loop is CASSLRGSTPYEQYF. For the CDR3, the DNA is TGCGCCAGCAGCTTAAGGGGGAGCACACCCTACGAGCAGTACTTC.

The CDR3 sequence: CASSLLAGLGEQYF. The CDR3 DNA sequence: TGCGCCAGCAGCTTGCTCGCAGGCTTAGGTGAGCAGTACTTC. The rearrangement uses TRBV5-1 and TRBJ2-7; D not certain. The V end lost 1 base, the J end lost 7 bases, and 15 bases lay between the germline ends. Germline CDR1 is SGHRS and CDR2 is YFSETQ. This CDR3 comprises 14 residues.

This chain connects TRBV7-2 to TRBJ1-2, with 8 bases matching TRBD1. CDR1 and CDR2 (germline): SGHTA, FQGNSA. The V gene end was trimmed by 5 bases and the J gene end by 3 bases; junction bases not matched to a gene: 8. CDR3 length: 15 amino acids. DNA of the CDR3: TGTGCCAGCAGCCCTTCAATCAGGGGGCACTATGGCTACACCTTC. Its protein is CASSPSIRGHYGYTF.

The chain links TRBV6-5 to TRBJ2-1; 8 bases align to TRBD2. The V segment lost 6 bases and the J segment 6 bases; nucleotides outside the gene matches: 10. The CDR3 loop spans 15 amino acids. Germline loops: CDR1 MNHEY, CDR2 SVGAGI. The CDR3 DNA sequence: TGTGCCAGCAGCGCCGAGCCCCGGGGGGGCAATGAGCAGTTCTTC. Translation: CASSAEPRGGNEQFF.

This rearrangement joins TRBV5-6 to TRBJ1-5, with TRBD1 identical over 9 bases. V gave up 5 bases and J gave up 4 bases; unmatched junction bases: 13. Germline CDR1 is SGHDT and CDR2 is YYEEEE. This CDR3 region has 17 residues. CDR3 DNA: TGTGCCAGCAGTTCCGCGGGACAGGGAAGCGAAAATCAGCCCCAGCATTTT. Encoded protein: CASSSAGQGSENQPQHF.

The chain uses TRBV29-1 and TRBJ1-1; tentative D call: TRBD1 (6 bases). V lost 5 bases and J 1 base, leaving 11 bases between the germline ends. Germline CDR1 and CDR2: SQVTM and ANQGSEA. The CDR3 covers 13 residues. The CDR3 spells CSVRGAPNTEAFF. CDR3 nucleotide sequence: TGCAGCGTTCGGGGGGCCCCGAACACTGAAGCTTTCTTT.

The rearrangement links TRBV7-3 to TRBJ2-3; 12 positions match TRBD2. The CDR3 spans 18 residues. The J segment lost 9 bases and the V segment lost 2 bases, leaving 15 bases of the junction unmatched. Germline CDR1 and CDR2: SGHTA and FQGTGA. This CDR3 reads CASSLSPPSGGDGSTQYF. CDR3 bases: TGTGCCAGCAGCTTATCCCCCCCTAGCGGGGGGGACGGCTCAACGCAGTATTTT.

The chain has TRBV6-5 and TRBJ2-3; 12 bases are shared with TRBD2. CDR3 length: 15 amino acids. CDR1 is MNHEY, CDR2 SVGAGI, per germline. The V gene end was trimmed by 7 bases and the J gene end by 4 bases; junction bases not matched to a gene: 6. DNA for the CDR3: TGTGCCAGCACCGCACTAGCGGGGGGCCCAGATACGCAGTATTTT. This codes for CASTALAGGPDTQYF.

The rearrangement uses TRBV27 and TRBJ1-2, with 9 nucleotides matching TRBD1. Germline V gene lookup returns CDR1 MNHEY and CDR2 SMNVEV (reference sequence). The CDR3 contains 13 residues. V shed 4 bases, J shed 8 bases, and the junction held 5 bases outside the gene matches. The CDR3 reads CASSYRDRDGYTF. The CDR3 DNA follows: TGTGCCAGCAGTTACAGGGACAGGGACGGCTACACCTTC.

CDR3 sequence: CASSSGGPNYEQYF. CDR3 DNA: TGCGCCAGCAGCTCGGGGGGGCCTAACTACGAGCAGTACTTC. This chain uses TRBV5-1 with TRBJ2-7; 8 bases agree with TRBD2. J was trimmed by 3 bases and V by 3 bases; bases with no gene match: 5. This CDR3 has 14 residues. The germline CDR1 and CDR2 sequences are SGHRS and YFSETQ.

V gene TRBV6-5 combines with J gene TRBJ2-5, with D possibly being TRBD2 (5 bases). There are 13 residues in the CDR3. CDR1 is MNHEY, CDR2 SVGAGI, per germline. Trimming left V 5 bases short and J 5 bases short, with 12 bases between. CDR3 DNA: TGTGCCAGCAGTCGGAACCCGGGGGAGACCCAGTACTTC. This gives the protein CASSRNPGETQYF.

This rearrangement joins TRBV30 to TRBJ2-7; 10 bases fit TRBD1. The CDR3 extends over 13 amino acids. V was clipped by 8 bases and J by 0 bases; unmatched bases: 4. Germline lookup yields CDR1 GTSNPN and CDR2 SVGIG (reference sequence). The CDR3 sequence is CARDRGDSYEQYF. The CDR3, as DNA: TGTGCCCGGGACAGGGGAGACTCCTACGAGCAGTACTTC.

This clone was counted between two and nine times. The V and J genes are TRBV29-1 and TRBJ2-2; the match to TRBD1 covers 10 bases. V lost 8 bases and J lost 8; bases outside the gene matches: 8. Germline V gene data show CDR1 as SQVTM and CDR2 as ANQGSEA. The CDR3 has 13 amino acids. The CDR3 DNA reads as TGCAGCTTCCGACAGGGGGCGGGAGGGGAGCTGTTTTTT. This translates into CSFRQGAGGELFF.

The rearrangement joins TRBV19 to TRBJ2-7, with 8 positions matching TRBD2. With 3 bases clipped from V and 3 bases from J, the junction kept 4 bases outside the gene matches. The CDR3 has 14 amino acids. Germline loops: CDR1 LNHDA, CDR2 SQIVND (reference sequence). In DNA, the CDR3 is TGTGCCAGTAGTATTGGGAGCGGGGGCTACGAGCAGTACTTC. This translates into CASSIGSGGYEQYF.

The chain recombines TRBV5-1 with TRBJ2-1; 9 bases agree with TRBD2. CDR3 length equals 15 residues. V dropped 5 bases and J dropped 10; count of bases not matched to a gene: 13. Germline V gene sequence: CDR1 SGHRS, CDR2 YFSETQ. CDR3: CASSPLGLAPWEQFF. The DNA for the CDR3 is TGCGCCAGCAGTCCCCTCGGACTAGCGCCCTGGGAGCAGTTCTTC.

The chain couples TRBV27 to TRBJ1-4; D possibly corresponds to TRBD1 (5 bases). Germline CDR1 is MNHEY and CDR2 is SMNVEV (reference sequence). The ends were cut back, 6 bases at V and 0 bases at J, with 11 bases in the middle. The CDR3 runs 15 residues. The CDR3, as DNA: TGTGCCAGCAGGAACTCGGGGGCAACTAATGAAAAACTGTTTTTT. Residues: CASRNSGATNEKLFF. Full variable domain (remainder filled in from reference TRBV27 and TRBJ1-4): EAQVTQNPRYLITVTGKKLTVTCSQNMNHEYMSWYRQDPGLGLRQIYYSMNVEVTDKGDVPEGYKVSRKEKRNFPLILESPSPNQTSLYFCASRNSGATNEKLFFGSGTQLSVL.

The CDR3 reads CASSYGGDLREKLFF. The DNA for the CDR3 is TGTGCCAGCAGTTACGGGGGGGATCTCAGAGAAAAACTGTTTTTT. The chain is built from TRBV6-5 and TRBJ1-4, with a possible D match to TRBD1 (5 bases). Germline V lookup: CDR1 MNHEY, CDR2 SVGAGI. The CDR3 is 15 amino acids. The V end was cut by 2 bases, the J end by 8 bases, with 15 bases between.